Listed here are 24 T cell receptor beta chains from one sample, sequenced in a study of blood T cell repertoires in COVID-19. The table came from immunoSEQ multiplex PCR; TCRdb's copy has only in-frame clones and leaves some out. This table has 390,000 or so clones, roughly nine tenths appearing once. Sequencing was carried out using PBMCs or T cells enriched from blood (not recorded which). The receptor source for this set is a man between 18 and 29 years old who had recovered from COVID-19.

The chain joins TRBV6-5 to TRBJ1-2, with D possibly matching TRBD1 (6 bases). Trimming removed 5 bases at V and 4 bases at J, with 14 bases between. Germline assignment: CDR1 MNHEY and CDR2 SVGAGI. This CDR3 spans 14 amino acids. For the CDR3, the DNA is TGTGCCAGCAGTCTCCAACCAGGGGCCTATGGCTACACCTTC. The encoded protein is CASSLQPGAYGYTF.

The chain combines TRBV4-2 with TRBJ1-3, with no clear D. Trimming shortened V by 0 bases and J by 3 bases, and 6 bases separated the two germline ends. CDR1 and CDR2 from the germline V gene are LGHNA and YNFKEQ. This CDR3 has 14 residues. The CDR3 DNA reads TGTGCCAGCAGCCAAGAGTACAGTGGAAACACCATATATTTT. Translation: CASSQEYSGNTIYF.

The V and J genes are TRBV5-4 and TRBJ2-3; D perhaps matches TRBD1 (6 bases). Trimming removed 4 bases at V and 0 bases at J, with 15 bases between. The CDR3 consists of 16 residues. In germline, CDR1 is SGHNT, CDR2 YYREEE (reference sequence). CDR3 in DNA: TGTGCCAGCAGCCTACTAGGGACAATAAGCACAGATACGCAGTATTTT. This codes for CASSLLGTISTDTQYF. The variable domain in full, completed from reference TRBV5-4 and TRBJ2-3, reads ETGVTQSPTHLIKTRGQQVTLRCSSQSGHNTVSWYQQALGQGPQFIFQYYREEENGRGNFPPRFSGLQFPNYSSELNVNALELDDSALYLCASSLLGTISTDTQYFGPGTRLTVL.

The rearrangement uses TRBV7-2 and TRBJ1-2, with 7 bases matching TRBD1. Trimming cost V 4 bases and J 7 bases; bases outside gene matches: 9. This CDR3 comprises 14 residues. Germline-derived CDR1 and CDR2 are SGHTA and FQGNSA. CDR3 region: CASSSQGTTGGYTF. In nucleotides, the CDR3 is TGTGCCAGCAGCTCACAGGGGACAACGGGTGGCTACACCTTC.

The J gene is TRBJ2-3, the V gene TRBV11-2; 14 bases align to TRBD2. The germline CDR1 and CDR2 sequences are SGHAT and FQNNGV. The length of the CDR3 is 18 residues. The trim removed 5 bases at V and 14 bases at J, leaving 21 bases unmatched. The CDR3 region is CASSLLADSGTSGGPGYF. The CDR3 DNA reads TGTGCCAGCAGCCTTCTGGCCGACTCCGGGACTAGCGGGGGACCAGGGTATTTT.

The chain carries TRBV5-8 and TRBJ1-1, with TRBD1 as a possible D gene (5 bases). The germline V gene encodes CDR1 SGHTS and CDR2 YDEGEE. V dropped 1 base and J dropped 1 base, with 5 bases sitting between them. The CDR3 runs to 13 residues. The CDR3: CASSLTGNTEAFF. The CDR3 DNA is TGTGCCAGCAGCTTGACAGGGAACACTGAAGCTTTCTTT. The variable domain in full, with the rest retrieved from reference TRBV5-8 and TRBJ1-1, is EAGVTQSPTHLIKTRGQQATLRCSPISGHTSVYWYQQALGLGLQFLLWYDEGEERNRGNFPPRFSGRQFPNYSSELNVNALELEDSALYLCASSLTGNTEAFFGQGTRLTVV.

This chain's CDR3 is CASSLLAGETYNEQFF. CDR3 DNA: TGTGCCAGCAGTCTGTTAGCGGGAGAGACCTACAATGAGCAGTTCTTC. The rearrangement links TRBV28 to TRBJ2-1, with 9 nucleotides matching TRBD2. V lost 5 bases, J lost 2 bases, and 7 bases stayed unmatched. This CDR3 region has 16 residues. Germline CDR1 MDHEN, CDR2 SYDVKM.

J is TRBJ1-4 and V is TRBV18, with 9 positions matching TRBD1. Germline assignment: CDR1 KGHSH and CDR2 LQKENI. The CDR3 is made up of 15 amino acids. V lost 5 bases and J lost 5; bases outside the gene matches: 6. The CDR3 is CASSFAGTGNEKLFF. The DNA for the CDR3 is TGTGCCAGCTCATTTGCCGGGACAGGGAATGAAAAACTGTTTTTT. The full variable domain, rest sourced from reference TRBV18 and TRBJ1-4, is NAGVMQNPRHLVRRRGQEARLRCSPMKGHSHVYWYRQLPEEGLKFMVYLQKENIIDESGMPKERFSAEFPKEGPSILRIQQVVRGDSAAYFCASSFAGTGNEKLFFGSGTQLSVL.

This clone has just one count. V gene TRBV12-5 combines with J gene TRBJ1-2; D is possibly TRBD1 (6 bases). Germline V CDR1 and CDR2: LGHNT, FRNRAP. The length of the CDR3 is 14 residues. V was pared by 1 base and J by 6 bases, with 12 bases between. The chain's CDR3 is CASGLDRVKNGYTF. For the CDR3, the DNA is TGTGCTAGTGGTTTGGACAGGGTTAAGAATGGCTACACCTTC.

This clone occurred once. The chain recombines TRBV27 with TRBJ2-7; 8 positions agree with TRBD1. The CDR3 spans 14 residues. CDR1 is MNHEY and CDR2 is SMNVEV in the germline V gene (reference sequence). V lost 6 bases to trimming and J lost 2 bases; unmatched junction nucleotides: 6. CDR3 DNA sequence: TGTGCCAGCAGGAAAAAGGGACAGGCCTACGAGCAGTACTTC. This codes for CASRKKGQAYEQYF.

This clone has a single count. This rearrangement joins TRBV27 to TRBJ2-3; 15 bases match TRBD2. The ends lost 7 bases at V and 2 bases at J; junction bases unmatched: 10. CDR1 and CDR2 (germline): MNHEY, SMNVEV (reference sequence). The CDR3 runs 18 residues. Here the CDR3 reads CASKTPGLAGGLTDTQYF. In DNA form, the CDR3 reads TGTGCCAGCAAAACTCCGGGACTAGCGGGAGGACTCACAGATACGCAGTATTTT.

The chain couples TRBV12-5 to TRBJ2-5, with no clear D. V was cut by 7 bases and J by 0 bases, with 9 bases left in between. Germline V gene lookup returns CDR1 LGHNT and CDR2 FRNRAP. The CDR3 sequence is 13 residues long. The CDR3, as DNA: TGTGCTAGTGCCTCCGGGTACCAAGAGACCCAGTACTTC. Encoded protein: CASASGYQETQYF.

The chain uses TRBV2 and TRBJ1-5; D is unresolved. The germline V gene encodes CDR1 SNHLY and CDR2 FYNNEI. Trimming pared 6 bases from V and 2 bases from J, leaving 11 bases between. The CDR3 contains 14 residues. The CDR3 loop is CASSPLSGNQPQHF. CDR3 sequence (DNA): TGTGCCAGCAGCCCACTTTCGGGCAATCAGCCCCAGCATTTT.

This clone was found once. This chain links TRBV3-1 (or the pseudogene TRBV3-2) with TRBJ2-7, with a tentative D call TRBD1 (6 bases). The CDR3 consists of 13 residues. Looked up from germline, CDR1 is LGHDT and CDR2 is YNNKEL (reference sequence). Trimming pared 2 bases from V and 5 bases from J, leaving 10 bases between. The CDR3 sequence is CASSQSAGDEQYF. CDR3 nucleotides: TGTGCCAGCAGCCAATCAGCAGGGGACGAGCAGTACTTC.

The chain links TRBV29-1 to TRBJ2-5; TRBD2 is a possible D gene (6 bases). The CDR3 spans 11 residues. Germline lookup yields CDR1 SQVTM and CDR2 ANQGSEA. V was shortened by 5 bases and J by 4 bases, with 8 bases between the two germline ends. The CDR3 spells CSVLGGETQYF. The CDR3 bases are TGCAGCGTTCTCGGGGGAGAGACCCAGTACTTC.

In nucleotides, the CDR3 is TGTGCCAGCAGCGTAGAGGAGCGAGATACGCAGTATTTT. Encoded protein: CASSVEERDTQYF. The chain uses TRBV9 and TRBJ2-3, with D hard to call. Germline V gene lookup returns CDR1 SGDLS and CDR2 YYNGEE. The V and J ends lost 0 bases and 5 bases respectively, with 7 bases between them. The CDR3 is 13 residues long.

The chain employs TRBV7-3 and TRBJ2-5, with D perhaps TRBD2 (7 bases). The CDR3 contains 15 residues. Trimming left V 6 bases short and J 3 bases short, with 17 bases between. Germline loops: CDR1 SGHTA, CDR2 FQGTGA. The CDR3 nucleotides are TGTGCCAGCAGTGAAAGGGGGGGACACAAAGAGACCCAGTACTTC. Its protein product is CASSERGGHKETQYF. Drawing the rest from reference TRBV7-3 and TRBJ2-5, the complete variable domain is GAGVSQTPSNKVTEKGKYVELRCDPISGHTALYWYRQSLGQGPEFLIYFQGTGAADDSGLPNDRFFAVRPEGSVSTLKIQRTERGDSAVYLCASSERGGHKETQYFGPGTRLLVL.

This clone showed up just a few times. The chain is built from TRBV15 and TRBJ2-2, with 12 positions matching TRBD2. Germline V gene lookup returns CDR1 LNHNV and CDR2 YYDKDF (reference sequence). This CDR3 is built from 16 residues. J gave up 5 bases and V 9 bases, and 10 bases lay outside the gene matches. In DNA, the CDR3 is TGTGCCACGCAAGGACTAGCGGGAACGGGTACCGGGGAGCTGTTTTTT. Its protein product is CATQGLAGTGTGELFF.

The CDR3: CASSHYPETGEGGYTF. As DNA, the CDR3 is TGTGCCAGCAGCCACTATCCCGAGACAGGGGAGGGGGGCTACACCTTC. This chain connects TRBV4-2 to TRBJ1-2, with 8 nucleotides matching TRBD1. CDR3 length equals 16 residues. After removal of 3 bases from V and 8 bases from J, the junction contained 14 bases not matched to a gene. Germline CDR1 and CDR2: LGHNA and YNFKEQ.

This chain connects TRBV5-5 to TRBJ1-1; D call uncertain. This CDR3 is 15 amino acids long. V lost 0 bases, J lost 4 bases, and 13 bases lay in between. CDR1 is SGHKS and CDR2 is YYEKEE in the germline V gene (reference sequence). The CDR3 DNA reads TGTGCCAGCAGCTTGGAGCAGGCGGGTTTCACTGAAGCTTTCTTT. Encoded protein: CASSLEQAGFTEAFF.

The CDR3 bases are TGCGCCAGCAGCTTGGCTACAGGGAGCAATTCACCCCTCCACTTT. It is translated as CASSLATGSNSPLHF. The genes are TRBV5-1 and TRBJ1-6; D may be TRBD1 (6 bases). The germline V gene encodes CDR1 SGHRS and CDR2 YFSETQ. Trimming removed 0 bases from V and 7 bases from J, with 11 bases in between. CDR3 size: 15 residues.

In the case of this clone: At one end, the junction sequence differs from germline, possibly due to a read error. The CDR3 sequence is CVSSLRDFSYEQYF. CDR3 coding DNA: TGTGTCAGCAGCTTACGGGACTTTTCCTACGAGCAGTACTTC. The rearrangement uses TRBV11-2 and TRBJ2-7, with D possibly matching TRBD2 (6 bases). The CDR3 runs to 14 residues. Germline V gene lookup returns CDR1 SGHAT and CDR2 FQNNGV.

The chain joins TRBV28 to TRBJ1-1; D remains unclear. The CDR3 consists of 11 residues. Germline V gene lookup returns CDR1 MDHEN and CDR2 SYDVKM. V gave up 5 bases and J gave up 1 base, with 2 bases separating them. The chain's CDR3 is CASSQNTEAFF. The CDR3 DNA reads TGTGCCAGCAGTCAGAACACTGAAGCTTTCTTT.

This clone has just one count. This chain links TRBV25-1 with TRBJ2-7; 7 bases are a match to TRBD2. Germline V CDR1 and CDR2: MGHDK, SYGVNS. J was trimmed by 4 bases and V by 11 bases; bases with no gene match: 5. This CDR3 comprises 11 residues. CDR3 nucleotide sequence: TGTGCCTCGGGACTATTATACGAGCAGTACTTC. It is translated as CASGLLYEQYF.